This T cell receptor beta chain was profiled in a study of early T cells in non-severe SARS-CoV-2 infection (dated by TCRdb to the early 2020s). About the investigation overall: TCR sequencing used bulk RNA from unsorted whole blood, so alpha and beta chains could not be paired. Beyond this particular receptor, the publication reports: VDJdb matching was skewed toward anti-spike CD8 responses and likely underestimated virus-specific expansions by missing private and CD4 specificities.

Library construction relied on 5' RACE. TCRdb records NextSeq 500 as the sequencer. Unique molecular identifiers were attached to individual cDNA molecules in the TCR library protocol so that sequencing error and PCR bias could be corrected. Sequencing covered both TCR alpha and beta chains, and within each sample the abundances of alpha and beta sequences were tightly co-correlated. The authors' analysis ran thus. Decombinator V4 was used to perform V gene, J gene and CDR3 annotation of TCR sequences. TCRs were defined as expanded if a significant change between any two time points was detected under a Poisson model with p below 0.0001. Abundances of TCRs were expressed as counts per million after normalisation to the total number of TCRs sequenced in each sample. TRAV1-2 paired with TRAJ12, TRAJ20 or TRAJ33 defined MAIT TCRs, while TRAV10 paired with TRAJ18 defined iNKT TCRs. VDJdb, accessed 1 November 2021, was searched for CMV, EBV and SARS-CoV-2 annotated TCRs, excluding TCRs annotated for multiple antigens. TCRdb passed the public sequencing reads through fastp at Q25 and MiXCR, retaining productive beta sequences. CDR3 protein duplicates are merged, each entry listing the most common genes and DNA. Clone size and V and J calls follow TCRdb, not the original study. The sample includes 60,000 to 75,000 distinct CDR3 sequences, with about 12% observed a single time. The leading ten clones occupy around 6.7% of the sample.

This was a case-control study nested in a cohort of healthcare workers in London, UK, who had nasopharyngeal swab PCR tests and blood samples taken every week. Healthcare workers were enrolled in the week of the UK lockdown, from 23 to 31 March 2020, and were followed every week for up to 16 weeks. As for this clonotype: Its antigen is currently not known. It has no much larger one-base neighbor in the sample; base qualities were not kept.

Reading from cysteine to phenylalanine, the CDR3 counts 15 amino acids. Only CDR3 DNA is held: 45 bases, read in frame from base 1. For CDR1 and CDR2, the germline V gene lists SGHRS and YFSETQ. V and J are truncated by 0 bases and 8 bases respectively, leaving an intervening sequence of 14 bases. The sequenced sample consisted of whole blood. The receptor was derived from an adult who was a healthcare worker with PCR-confirmed SARS-CoV-2 infection or an uninfected control (not recorded which). Recombination linked TRBV5-1 to TRBJ1-4, and possibly TRBD1, on 5 matching bases. The CDR3 here reads CASSLAGQGGEKLFF. In nucleotides, the sequence is TGCGCCAGCAGCTTGGCCGGCCAGGGTGGGGAAAAACTGTTTTTT.